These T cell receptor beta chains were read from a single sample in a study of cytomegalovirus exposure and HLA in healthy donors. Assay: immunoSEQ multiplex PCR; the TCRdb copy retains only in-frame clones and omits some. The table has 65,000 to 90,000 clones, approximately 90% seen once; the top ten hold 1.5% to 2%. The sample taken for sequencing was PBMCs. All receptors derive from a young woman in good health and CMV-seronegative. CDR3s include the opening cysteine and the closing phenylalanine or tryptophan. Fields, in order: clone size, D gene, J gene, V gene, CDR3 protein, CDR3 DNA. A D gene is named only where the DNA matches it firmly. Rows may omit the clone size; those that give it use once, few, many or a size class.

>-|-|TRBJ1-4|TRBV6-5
CASSFRTAPNEKLFF
TGTGCCAGCAGCTTCCGGACAGCGCCTAATGAAAAACTGTTTTTT
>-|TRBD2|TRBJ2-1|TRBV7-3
CASSRLGLAGGINEQFF
TGTGCCAGCAGCCGCCTCGGGCTAGCGGGGGGTATCAATGAGCAGTTCTTC
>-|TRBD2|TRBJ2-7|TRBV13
CASSLLAGGLSYEQYF
TGTGCCAGCAGCTTATTAGCGGGAGGCCTCTCCTACGAGCAGTACTTC
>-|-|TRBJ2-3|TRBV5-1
CASSLVAASTDTQYF
TGCGCCAGCAGCTTGGTCGCGGCTTCCACAGATACGCAGTATTTT
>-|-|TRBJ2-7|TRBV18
CASSPSGTGDYEQYF
TGTGCCAGCTCACCAAGTGGGACTGGAGACTACGAGCAGTACTTC
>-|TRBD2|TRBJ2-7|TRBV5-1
CASSFSGGSYEQYF
TGCGCCAGCAGCTTTTCGGGGGGCTCCTACGAGCAGTACTTC
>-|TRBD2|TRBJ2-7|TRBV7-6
CASSPIGAGTSGKAGEQYF
TGTGCCAGCAGCCCAATCGGGGCAGGGACTAGCGGGAAGGCGGGCGAGCAGTACTTC
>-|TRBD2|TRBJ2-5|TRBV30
CAWSRERGPQETQYF
TGTGCCTGGAGTAGGGAGCGGGGGCCCCAAGAGACCCAGTACTTC
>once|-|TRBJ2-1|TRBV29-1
CSVFGGGSSYNEQFF
TGCAGCGTTTTCGGGGGCGGGAGCTCCTACAATGAGCAGTTCTTC
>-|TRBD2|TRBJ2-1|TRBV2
CASSDLGTIYNEQFF
TGTGCCAGCAGTGACCTCGGGACTATTTACAATGAGCAGTTCTTC
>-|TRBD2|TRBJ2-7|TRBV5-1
CASSLEGTSGRAYEQYF
TGCGCCAGCAGCTTGGAGGGGACTAGCGGGAGGGCCTACGAGCAGTACTTC
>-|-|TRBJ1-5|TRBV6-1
CASSGSGNQPQHF
TGTGCCAGCAGTGGTTCGGGCAATCAGCCCCAGCATTTT
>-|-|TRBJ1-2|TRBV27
CASSVNPGLYGYTF
TGTGCCAGCAGTGTGAATCCAGGGTTGTATGGCTACACCTTC
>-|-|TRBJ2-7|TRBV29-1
CSVRQWSNEQYF
TGCAGCGTTCGGCAGTGGAGCAACGAGCAGTACTTC
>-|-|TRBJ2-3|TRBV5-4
CASSADFTDTQYF
TGTGCCAGCAGCGCGGACTTCACAGATACGCAGTATTTT
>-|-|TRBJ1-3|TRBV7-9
CASSSLTVNSGNTIYF
TGTGCCAGCAGCTCCCTGACAGTGAACTCTGGAAACACCATATATTTT
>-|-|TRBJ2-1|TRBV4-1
CASSQTSSYNEQFF
TGCGCCAGCAGCCAGACTAGCTCCTACAATGAGCAGTTCTTC
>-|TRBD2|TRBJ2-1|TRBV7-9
CASSRTVGGSNDEQFF
TGTGCCAGCAGCCGAACTGTGGGCGGGAGCAACGATGAGCAGTTCTTC
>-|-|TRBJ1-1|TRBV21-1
CASSKKTGGTEAFF
TGTGCCAGCAGCAAAAAGACAGGGGGCACTGAAGCTTTCTTT
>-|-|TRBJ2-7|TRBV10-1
CASSDGGGAHEQYF
TGCGCCAGCAGTGATGGGGGAGGCGCCCACGAGCAGTACTTC
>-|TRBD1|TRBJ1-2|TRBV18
CASSPPEGASVYGYTF
TGTGCCAGCTCACCGCCGGAGGGGGCGAGTGTCTATGGCTACACCTTC
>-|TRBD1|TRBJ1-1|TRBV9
CASSWTGDTEAFF
TGTGCCAGCAGCTGGACAGGGGACACTGAAGCTTTCTTT
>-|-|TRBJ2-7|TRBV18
CASSPNPLSYEQYF
TGTGCCAGCTCACCAAACCCACTCTCCTACGAGCAGTACTTC
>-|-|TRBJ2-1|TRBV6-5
CASRGPYSDEQFF
TGTGCCAGCAGGGGCCCATATTCGGATGAGCAGTTCTTC
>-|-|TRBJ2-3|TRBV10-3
CAITPREPDTQYF
TGTGCCATCACCCCACGGGAGCCAGATACGCAGTATTTT
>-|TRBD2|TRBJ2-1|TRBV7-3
CASSLAGINEQFF
TGTGCCAGCAGCCTAGCGGGGATTAATGAGCAGTTCTTC
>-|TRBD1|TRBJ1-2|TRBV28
CASTPPGQGARGYTF
TGTGCCAGCACTCCGCCGGGACAGGGGGCCAGGGGCTACACCTTC